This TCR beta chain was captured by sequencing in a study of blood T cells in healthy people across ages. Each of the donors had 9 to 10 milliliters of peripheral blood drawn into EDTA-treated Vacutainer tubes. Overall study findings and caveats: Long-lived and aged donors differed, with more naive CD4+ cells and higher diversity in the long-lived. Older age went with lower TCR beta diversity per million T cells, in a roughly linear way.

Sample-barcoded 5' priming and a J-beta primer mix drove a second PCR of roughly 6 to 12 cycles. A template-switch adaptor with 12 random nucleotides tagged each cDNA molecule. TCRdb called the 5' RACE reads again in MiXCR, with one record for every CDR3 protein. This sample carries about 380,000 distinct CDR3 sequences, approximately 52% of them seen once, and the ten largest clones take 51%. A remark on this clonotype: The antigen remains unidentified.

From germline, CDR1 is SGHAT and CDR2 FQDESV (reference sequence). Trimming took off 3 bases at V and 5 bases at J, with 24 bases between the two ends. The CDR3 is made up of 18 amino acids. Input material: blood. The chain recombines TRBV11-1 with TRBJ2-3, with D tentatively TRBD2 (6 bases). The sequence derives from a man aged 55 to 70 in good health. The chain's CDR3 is CASSFAEEGIPEGDTQYF. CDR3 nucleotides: TGTGCCAGCAGCTTCGCCGAGGAGGGCATTCCCGAAGGAGATACGCAGTATTTT.